This T cell receptor (beta chain) was captured in a study of blood T cell repertoires in COVID-19. Study-wide context: Samples taken during acute and convalescent COVID-19 were collected in the United States, Italy and Spain.

Participant-given clinical history determined each cohort assignment. A case of COVID-19 had been met by exposed participants within 2 weeks before study entry. The CDR3 is 14 residues long. The trim removed 3 bases at V and 3 bases at J, leaving 6 bases unmatched. Per germline, CDR1 SQVTM and CDR2 ANQGSEA. Authors' methods: It was from reference gene primer amplification that nucleated cell counts were estimated. Profiled with immunoSEQ multiplex PCR; TCRdb holds only in-frame clones, not every one. V, J and clone size are taken as reported in that table, and D and trimming were inferred from the DNA itself. The top ten hold approximately 2.7% of the sample, which has around 250,000 clones, 80% to 95% seen once.

The sequencing input was PBMCs or T cells enriched from blood (not recorded which). This receptor was identified in a man in his forties or fifties who had been exposed to COVID-19. The chain recombines TRBV29-1 with TRBJ2-7, with 9 bases lining up with TRBD2. The CDR3 DNA sequence: TGCAGCGTTGATCCAGCGGGAGGCGGCTACGAGCAGTACTTC. Protein product: CSVDPAGGGYEQYF.